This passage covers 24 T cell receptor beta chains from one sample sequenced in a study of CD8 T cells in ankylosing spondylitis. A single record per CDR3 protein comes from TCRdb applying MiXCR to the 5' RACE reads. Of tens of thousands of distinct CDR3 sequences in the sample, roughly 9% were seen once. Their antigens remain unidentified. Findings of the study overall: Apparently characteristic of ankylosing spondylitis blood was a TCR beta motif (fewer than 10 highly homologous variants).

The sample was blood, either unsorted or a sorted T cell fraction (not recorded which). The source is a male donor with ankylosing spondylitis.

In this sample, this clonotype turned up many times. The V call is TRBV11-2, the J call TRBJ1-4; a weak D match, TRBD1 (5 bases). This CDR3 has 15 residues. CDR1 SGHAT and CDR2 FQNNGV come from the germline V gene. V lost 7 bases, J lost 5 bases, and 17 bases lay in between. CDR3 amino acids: CASTHRTGLNEKLFF. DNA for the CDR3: TGTGCCAGCACCCACAGGACTGGGCTAAATGAAAAACTGTTTTTT.

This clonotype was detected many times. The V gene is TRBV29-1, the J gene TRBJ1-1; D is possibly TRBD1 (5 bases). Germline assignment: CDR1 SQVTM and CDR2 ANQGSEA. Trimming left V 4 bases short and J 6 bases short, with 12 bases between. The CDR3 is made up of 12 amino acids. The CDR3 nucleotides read TGCAGCGTTGGTGTCAGGGTTGCTGAAGCTTTCTTT. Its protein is CSVGVRVAEAFF.

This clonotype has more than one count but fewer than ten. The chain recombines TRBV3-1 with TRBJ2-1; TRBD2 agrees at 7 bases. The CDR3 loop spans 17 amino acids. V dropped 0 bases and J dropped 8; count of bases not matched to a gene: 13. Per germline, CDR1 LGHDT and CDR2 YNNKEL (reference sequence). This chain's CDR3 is CASSQDRFGEGLDEQFF. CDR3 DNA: TGTGCCAGCAGCCAAGACCGATTCGGGGAGGGGCTGGATGAGCAGTTCTTC.

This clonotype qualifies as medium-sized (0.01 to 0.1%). CDR3 sequence (DNA): TGTGCCAGCAGTTTACACCGTGGGGGGCCGTACAATGAGCAGTTCTTC. This encodes CASSLHRGGPYNEQFF. The rearrangement uses TRBV12-3 or TRBV12-4 and TRBJ2-1, with D tentatively TRBD1 or TRBD2 (6 bases each). This CDR3 is built from 16 residues. V lost 2 bases and J 4 bases, leaving 15 bases between the germline ends.

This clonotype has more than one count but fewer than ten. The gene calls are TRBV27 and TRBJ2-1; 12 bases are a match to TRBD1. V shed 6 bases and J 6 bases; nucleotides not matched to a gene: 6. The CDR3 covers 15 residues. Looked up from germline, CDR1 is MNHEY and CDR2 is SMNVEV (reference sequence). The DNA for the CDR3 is TGTGCCAGCAGACCCGGGACAGGGGGCCTCAATGAGCAGTTCTTC. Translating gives CASRPGTGGLNEQFF.

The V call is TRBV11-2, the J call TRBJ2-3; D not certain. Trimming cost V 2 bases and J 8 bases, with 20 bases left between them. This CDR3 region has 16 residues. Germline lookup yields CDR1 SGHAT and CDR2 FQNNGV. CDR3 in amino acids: CASSLYGSPRSGTQYF. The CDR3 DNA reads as TGTGCCAGCAGCTTATATGGCTCCCCTCGCTCGGGTACGCAGTATTTT.

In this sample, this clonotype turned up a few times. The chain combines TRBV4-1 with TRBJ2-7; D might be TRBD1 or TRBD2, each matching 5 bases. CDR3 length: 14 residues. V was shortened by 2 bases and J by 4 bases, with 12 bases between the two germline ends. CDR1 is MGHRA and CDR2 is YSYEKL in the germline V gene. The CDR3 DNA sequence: TGCGCCAGCAGCCAAAGGGACGGAGATTACGAGCAGTACTTC. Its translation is CASSQRDGDYEQYF.

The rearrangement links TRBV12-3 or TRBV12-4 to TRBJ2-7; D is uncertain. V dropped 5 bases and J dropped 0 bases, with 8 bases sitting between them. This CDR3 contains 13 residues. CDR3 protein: CASSPPDSYEQYF. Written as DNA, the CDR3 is TGTGCCAGCAGTCCCCCAGACTCCTACGAGCAGTACTTC.

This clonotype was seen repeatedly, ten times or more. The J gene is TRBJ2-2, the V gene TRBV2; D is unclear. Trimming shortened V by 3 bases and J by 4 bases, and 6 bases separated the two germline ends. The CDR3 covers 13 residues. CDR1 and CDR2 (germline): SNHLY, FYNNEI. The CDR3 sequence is CASSEVTTGELFF. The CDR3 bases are TGTGCCAGCAGTGAGGTTACCACCGGGGAGCTGTTTTTT.

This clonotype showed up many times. CDR3: CASSQVGAGGGNEQFF. CDR3 coding DNA: TGCGCCAGCAGCCAAGTAGGGGCGGGGGGAGGCAATGAGCAGTTCTTC. The chain has TRBV4-1 and TRBJ2-1, with TRBD2 matching over 8 bases. The V and J ends lost 1 base and 6 bases, in that order; junction bases with no gene match: 8. The CDR3 is made up of 16 amino acids. Germline CDR1 MGHRA, CDR2 YSYEKL.

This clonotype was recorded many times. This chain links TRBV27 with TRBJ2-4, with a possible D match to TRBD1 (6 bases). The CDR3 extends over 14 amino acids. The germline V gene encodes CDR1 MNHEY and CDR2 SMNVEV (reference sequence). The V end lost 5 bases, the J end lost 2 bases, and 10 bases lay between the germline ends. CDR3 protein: CASSVTGPKNIQYF. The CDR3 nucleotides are TGTGCCAGCAGTGTAACAGGGCCCAAAAACATTCAGTACTTC.

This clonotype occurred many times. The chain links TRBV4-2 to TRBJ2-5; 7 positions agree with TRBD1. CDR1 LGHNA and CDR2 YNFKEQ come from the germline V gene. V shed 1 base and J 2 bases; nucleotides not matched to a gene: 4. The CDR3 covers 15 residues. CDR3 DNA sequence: TGTGCCAGCAGCCAAGGCGACAGGGATCAAGAGACCCAGTACTTC. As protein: CASSQGDRDQETQYF.

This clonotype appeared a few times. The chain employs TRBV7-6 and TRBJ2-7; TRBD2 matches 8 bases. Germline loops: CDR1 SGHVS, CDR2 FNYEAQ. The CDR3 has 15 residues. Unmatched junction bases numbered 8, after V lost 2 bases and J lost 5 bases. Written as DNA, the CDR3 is TGTGCCAGCAGCTTAATTCGGACTAGCCAACACGAGCAGTACTTC. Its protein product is CASSLIRTSQHEQYF.

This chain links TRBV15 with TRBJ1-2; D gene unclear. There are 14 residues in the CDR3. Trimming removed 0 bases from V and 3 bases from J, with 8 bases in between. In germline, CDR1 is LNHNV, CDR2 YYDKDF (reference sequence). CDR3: CATSRDRSYYGYTF. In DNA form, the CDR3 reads TGTGCCACCAGCAGAGATAGGAGTTACTATGGCTACACCTTC.

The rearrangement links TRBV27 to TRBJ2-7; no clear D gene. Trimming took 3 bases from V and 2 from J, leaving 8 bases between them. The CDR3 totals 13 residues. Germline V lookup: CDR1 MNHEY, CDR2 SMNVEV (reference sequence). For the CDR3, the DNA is TGTGCCAGCAGTTTCAGCCAGACCTACGAGCAGTACTTC. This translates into CASSFSQTYEQYF.

The CDR3 loop is CASSLGQDYGYTF. The DNA for the CDR3 is TGTGCCAGCAGTTTAGGACAGGACTATGGCTACACCTTC. The rearrangement joins TRBV27 to TRBJ1-2; TRBD1 matches 7 bases. V gave up 2 bases and J gave up 3 bases; unmatched junction bases: 0. The CDR3 is 13 residues long. Germline values: CDR1 MNHEY, CDR2 SMNVEV (reference sequence).

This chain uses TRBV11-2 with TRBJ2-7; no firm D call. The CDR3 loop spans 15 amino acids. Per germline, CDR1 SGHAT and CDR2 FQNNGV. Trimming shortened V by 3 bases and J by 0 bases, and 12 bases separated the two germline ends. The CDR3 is CASSFGQLSSYEQYF. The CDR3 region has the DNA TGTGCCAGCAGCTTTGGGCAGCTGAGCTCCTACGAGCAGTACTTC.

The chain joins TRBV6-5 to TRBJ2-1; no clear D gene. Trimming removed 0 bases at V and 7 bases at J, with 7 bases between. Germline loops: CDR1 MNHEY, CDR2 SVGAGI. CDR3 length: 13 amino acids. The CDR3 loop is CASSYSSLNEQFF. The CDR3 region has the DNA TGTGCCAGCAGTTACTCATCCTTAAATGAGCAGTTCTTC.

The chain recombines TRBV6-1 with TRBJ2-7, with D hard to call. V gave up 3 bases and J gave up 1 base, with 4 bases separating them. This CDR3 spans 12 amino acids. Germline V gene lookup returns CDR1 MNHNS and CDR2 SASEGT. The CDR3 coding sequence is TGTGCCAGCAGTGACCGATCCTACGAGCAGTACGTC. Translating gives CASSDRSYEQYV.

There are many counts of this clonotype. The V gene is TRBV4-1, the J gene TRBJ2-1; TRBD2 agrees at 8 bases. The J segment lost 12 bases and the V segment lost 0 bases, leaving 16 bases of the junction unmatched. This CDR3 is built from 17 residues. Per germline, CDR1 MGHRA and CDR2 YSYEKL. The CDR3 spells CASSQDLASGWGWGQFF. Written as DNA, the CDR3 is TGCGCCAGCAGCCAAGATCTGGCTAGCGGGTGGGGTTGGGGGCAGTTCTTC.

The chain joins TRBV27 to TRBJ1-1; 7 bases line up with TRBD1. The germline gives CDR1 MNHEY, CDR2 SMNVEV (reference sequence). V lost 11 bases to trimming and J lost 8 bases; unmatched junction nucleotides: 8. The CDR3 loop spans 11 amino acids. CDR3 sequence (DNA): TGTGCCGGAACCACAGGGGTCGAAGCTTTCTTT. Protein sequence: CAGTTGVEAFF.

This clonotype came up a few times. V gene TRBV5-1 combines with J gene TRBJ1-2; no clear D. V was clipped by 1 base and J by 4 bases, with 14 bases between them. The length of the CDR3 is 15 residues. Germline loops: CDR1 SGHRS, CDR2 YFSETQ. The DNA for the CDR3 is TGCGCCAGCAGCTTGAAAGGAGGTCCTGCCTATGGCTACACCTTC. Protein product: CASSLKGGPAYGYTF.

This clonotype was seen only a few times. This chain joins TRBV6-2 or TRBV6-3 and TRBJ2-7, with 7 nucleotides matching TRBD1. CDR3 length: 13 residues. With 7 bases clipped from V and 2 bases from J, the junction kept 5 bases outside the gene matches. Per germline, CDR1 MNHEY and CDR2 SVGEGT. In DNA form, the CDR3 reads TGTGCCAGCAATACAGGGGTCCCCTACGAGCAGTACGTC. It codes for CASNTGVPYEQYV.

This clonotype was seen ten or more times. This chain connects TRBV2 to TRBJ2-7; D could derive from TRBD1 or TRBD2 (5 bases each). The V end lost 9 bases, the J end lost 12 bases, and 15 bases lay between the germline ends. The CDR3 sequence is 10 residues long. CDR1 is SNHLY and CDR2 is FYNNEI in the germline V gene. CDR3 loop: CASEGNDPYF. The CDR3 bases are TGTGCCAGTGAGGGGAATGATCCGTACTTC.